These 27 T cell receptor beta chains were all obtained from the same sample, sequenced in a study of Graves' ophthalmopathy and Graves' hyperthyroidism. RNA transcripts were the source from which TCR beta CDR3 regions were amplified. An initial RT-PCR round employing HTBI primers preceded a second-round multiplex PCR. TCRdb re-analysed the multiplex PCR reads in MiXCR, keeping a single row per CDR3 protein. The table lists about 380,000 distinct CDR3 sequences, approximately 15% of them singletons. The sample was peripheral blood. Source of these receptors: a woman aged 18-35 years with stable Graves' hyperthyroidism.

This clonotype turned up a few times. The chain has TRBV15 and TRBJ1-1; D ambiguous. The V and J ends lost 0 bases and 5 bases respectively, with 10 bases between them. The germline CDR1 and CDR2 sequences are LNHNV and YYDKDF (reference sequence). The CDR3 loop spans 14 amino acids. The CDR3 loop is CATSRDIMGTEAFF. CDR3 DNA sequence: TGTGCCACCAGCAGAGATATTATGGGGACTGAAGCTTTCTTT.

In this sample, this clonotype turned up many times. The gene calls are TRBV6-6 and TRBJ2-2, with a possible D match to TRBD2 (7 bases). Per germline, CDR1 MNHNY and CDR2 SVGAGI (reference sequence). Trimming took 8 bases from V and 0 from J, leaving 10 bases between them. The CDR3 is 14 amino acids. CDR3 coding DNA: TGTGCCAGCGCGGGGGCGGCGAACACCGGGGAGCTGTTTTTT. Its protein product is CASAGAANTGELFF.

This clonotype has ten or more counts. V is TRBV12-3 or TRBV12-4 and J is TRBJ2-7, with 8 nucleotides matching TRBD1. CDR3 length: 13 amino acids. Trimming took 7 bases from V and 3 from J; bases not matched to a gene: 5. CDR3 region: CASTDRADYEQYF. CDR3 DNA: TGTGCCAGCACGGACAGGGCAGACTACGAGCAGTACTTC.

This clonotype was picked up many times. V and J are TRBV9 and TRBJ2-5; D remains ambiguous. The germline V gene has CDR1 SGDLS and CDR2 YYNGEE. Trimming took 0 bases from V and 5 from J, leaving 11 bases between them. CDR3 length: 14 residues. The CDR3, as DNA: TGTGCCAGCAGCGTAGGTGAAGTAAGGGAGACCCAGTACTTC. It encodes CASSVGEVRETQYF.

This clonotype has at least ten counts. This chain links TRBV6-2 or TRBV6-3 with TRBJ1-5; D may be TRBD1 (5 bases). Germline assignment: CDR1 MNHEY and CDR2 SVGEGT. Trimming left V 9 bases short and J 3 bases short, with 18 bases between. The CDR3 runs 15 residues. The CDR3 loop reads CASDKGQGYNQPQHF. In nucleotides, the CDR3 is TGTGCCAGTGATAAGGGGCAGGGATACAATCAGCCCCAGCATTTT.

This clonotype was detected ten times or more. J is TRBJ2-5 and V is TRBV6-5; the D is unclear. The CDR3 runs 13 residues. The germline gives CDR1 MNHEY, CDR2 SVGAGI. V lost 4 bases and J lost 5, with 11 bases in between. CDR3 sequence reads: CASSSDSEETQYF. In nucleotides, the CDR3 is TGTGCCAGCAGTTCCGACTCGGAGGAGACCCAGTACTTC.

For this clonotype: This could be a read error, since a much larger clone is one nucleotide away. This rearrangement joins TRBV6-2 or TRBV6-3 to TRBJ2-7; 9 bases are a match to TRBD2. The CDR3 contains 15 residues. CDR1 and CDR2 from the germline V gene are MNHEY and SVGEGT. As DNA, the CDR3 is TGTGCCAGCAGTATCTCGACTAGCGGAGCCTACGATCAGTACTTC. The encoded protein is CASSISTSGAYDQYF.

This clonotype was recorded at least ten times. The chain joins TRBV6-4 to TRBJ1-2; D is ambiguous. Trimming pared 4 bases from V and 4 bases from J, leaving 16 bases between. Germline V gene sequence: CDR1 MRHNA, CDR2 SNTAGT. The CDR3 sequence is 15 residues long. The DNA of the CDR3 is TGTGCCAGCAGTGTCAACCGGGATCTAGGCTATGGCTACACCTTC. Translation gives CASSVNRDLGYGYTF.

This clonotype was observed at least ten times. The genes are TRBV27 and TRBJ2-2, with 10 bases fitting TRBD1. Germline V gene lookup returns CDR1 MNHEY and CDR2 SMNVEV (reference sequence). The CDR3 loop spans 16 amino acids. V dropped 5 bases and J dropped 2; count of bases not matched to a gene: 5. The CDR3 spells CASSADRGLNTGELFF. CDR3 DNA: TGTGCCAGCAGTGCCGACAGGGGGCTTAACACCGGGGAGCTGTTTTTT.

In DNA, the CDR3 is TGCGCCAGCAGCCCTGACGGGTGGGGGCAGGGTGGTCAGCCCCAGCATTTT. This sequence encodes CASSPDGWGQGGQPQHF. The rearrangement uses TRBV5-1 and TRBJ1-5; possible D gene TRBD1, 6 bases. The CDR3 is 17 amino acids. V was trimmed by 4 bases and J by 6 bases, leaving 23 bases between them. Per the germline V gene, CDR1 is SGHRS and CDR2 is YFSETQ.

The rearrangement joins TRBV11-1 to TRBJ1-1, with 7 nucleotides matching TRBD1. Germline V gene sequence: CDR1 SGHAT, CDR2 FQDESV (reference sequence). CDR3 length: 17 residues. After removal of 1 base from V and 1 base from J, the junction contained 9 bases not matched to a gene. CDR3 coding DNA: TGTGCCAGCAGCTTAGGGGGGGACAGTGGGACGAACACTGAAGCTTTCTTT. Protein product: CASSLGGDSGTNTEAFF.

This clonotype was observed many times. The J gene is TRBJ1-1, the V gene TRBV6-2 or TRBV6-3, with 8 bases identical to TRBD1. CDR3 length: 14 amino acids. V gave up 2 bases and J gave up 8 bases; unmatched junction bases: 7. Per germline, CDR1 MNHEY and CDR2 SVGEGT. CDR3 sequence (DNA): TGTGCCAGCAGTTACGGACAGGGCTGGGTAGAAGCTTTCTTT. Translated, it gives CASSYGQGWVEAFF.

This clonotype turned up a few times. This CDR3 reads CSASPSDTQYF. The CDR3 region has the DNA TGCAGTGCGAGCCCTTCAGATACGCAGTATTTT. V gene TRBV20-1 combines with J gene TRBJ2-3; D gene unclear. CDR3 size: 11 residues. Germline CDR1 DFQATT, CDR2 SNEGSKA (reference sequence). V was pared by 6 bases and J by 4 bases, with 8 bases between.

This clonotype showed up just a few times. The DNA of the CDR3 is TGCAGCGTTGAAGATTTAGGGATCGGTGCGGAGACCCAGTACTTC. Its translation is CSVEDLGIGAETQYF. V is TRBV29-1 and J is TRBJ2-5; D call uncertain. This CDR3 has 15 residues. The V gene lost 0 bases and the J gene lost 5 bases, with 16 bases spanning the gap. Germline V gene sequence: CDR1 SQVTM, CDR2 ANQGSEA.

In the case of this clonotype: One end of the junction fails to match germline, which may point to a read error. The chain uses TRBV6-1 and TRBJ2-4, with a possible D match to TRBD2 (5 bases). The CDR3 is 16 amino acids. Germline CDR1 is MNHNS and CDR2 is SASEGT. CDR3 sequence: CASSEGGVSVKNIKYF. CDR3 coding DNA: TGTGCCAGCAGTGAAGGGGGAGTGAGTGTCAAAAACATTAAGTACTTC.

Relative to its sample, this clonotype is medium-sized. V and J are TRBV9 and TRBJ2-5; maybe TRBD1 (6 bases). This CDR3 is built from 14 residues. CDR1 and CDR2 (germline): SGDLS, YYNGEE. V was cut by 0 bases and J by 5 bases, with 11 bases left in between. The chain's CDR3 is CASSVVGGFETQYF. The CDR3, as DNA: TGTGCCAGCAGCGTAGTTGGGGGCTTCGAGACCCAGTACTTC.

This clonotype was found many times. This sequence joins TRBV11-2 and TRBJ1-2; 7 nucleotides agree with TRBD1. Germline lookup yields CDR1 SGHAT and CDR2 FQNNGV. The CDR3 consists of 16 residues. The J segment lost 6 bases and the V segment lost 5 bases, leaving 15 bases of the junction unmatched. The CDR3 DNA reads as TGTGCCAGCAGCGCGCCAGGGGGGGGACTATTGCATGGCTACACCTTC. This gives the protein CASSAPGGGLLHGYTF.

The chain is built from TRBV11-1 and TRBJ2-6; 8 nucleotides align to TRBD1. The CDR3 loop spans 18 amino acids. The J segment lost 0 bases and the V segment lost 5 bases, leaving 9 bases of the junction unmatched. The germline V gene has CDR1 SGHAT and CDR2 FQDESV (reference sequence). CDR3 sequence: CASSPSTGQVSGANVLTF. CDR3 nucleotide sequence: TGTGCCAGCAGCCCCAGCACGGGACAGGTCTCTGGGGCCAACGTCCTGACTTTC.

This clonotype was recorded at least ten times. This chain uses TRBV11-2 with TRBJ2-5; the D is unclear. The V end was cut by 1 base, the J end by 5 bases, with 8 bases between. Looked up from germline, CDR1 is SGHAT and CDR2 is FQNNGV. The CDR3 is made up of 13 amino acids. Here the CDR3 DNA reads TGTGCCAGCAGCTTAGGGATTGGGGAGACCCAGTACTTC. It encodes CASSLGIGETQYF.

This clonotype was recorded many times. V is TRBV6-1 and J is TRBJ1-2; D gene ambiguous. CDR1 and CDR2 (germline): MNHNS, SASEGT. This CDR3 is built from 14 residues. Between the trimmed V and J ends, which lost 6 bases and 6 bases, there was a span of 17 bases. The CDR3: CASRRLGRVDGYTF. DNA for the CDR3: TGTGCCAGCAGGCGGTTAGGGAGAGTCGATGGCTACACCTTC.

The rearrangement joins TRBV11-1 to TRBJ2-7, with 8 bases matching TRBD2. The V gene end was trimmed by 5 bases and the J gene end by 3 bases; junction bases not matched to a gene: 9. CDR1 and CDR2 (germline): SGHAT, FQDESV (reference sequence). This CDR3 region has 15 residues. CDR3 sequence: CASSITAGAIYEQYF. The DNA of the CDR3 is TGTGCCAGCAGCATAACAGCGGGGGCAATCTACGAGCAGTACTTC.

Ten or more counts support this clonotype. V gene TRBV6-2 or TRBV6-3 combines with J gene TRBJ1-1, with 9 bases that match TRBD1. The CDR3 spans 14 residues. V lost 3 bases, J lost 11 bases, and 10 bases stayed unmatched. Germline V gene sequence: CDR1 MNHEY, CDR2 SVGEGT. CDR3 protein: CASSYRARDRDAFF. The CDR3 DNA reads TGTGCCAGCAGTTATAGGGCCCGGGACAGGGACGCTTTCTTT.

This clonotype was counted ten times or more. The V and J genes are TRBV15 and TRBJ2-5; 8 bases line up with TRBD1. Trimming removed 0 bases from V and 5 bases from J; junction bases left unmatched: 8. Germline loops: CDR1 LNHNV, CDR2 YYDKDF (reference sequence). The CDR3 sequence is 16 residues long. The CDR3 region has the DNA TGTGCCACCAGCAGAGATCTCGGACAGGGACAGGAGACCCAGTACTTC. Residues: CATSRDLGQGQETQYF.

This clonotype was picked up many times. V gene TRBV12-5 combines with J gene TRBJ2-5, with D perhaps matching TRBD2 (6 bases). The CDR3 is 16 residues long. Germline V lookup: CDR1 LGHNT, CDR2 FRNRAP. Trimming removed 5 bases at V and 8 bases at J, with 24 bases between. The CDR3 sequence is CASGPTQTTGLATQYF. The CDR3 DNA is TGTGCTAGTGGTCCCACGCAAACAACGGGACTCGCAACCCAGTACTTC.

Only one count was recorded for this clonotype. V usage is TRBV6-1 and J usage is TRBJ1-2; TRBD1 agrees at 10 bases. Per the germline V gene, CDR1 is MNHNS and CDR2 is SASEGT. V lost 7 bases to trimming and J lost 4 bases; unmatched junction nucleotides: 6. The CDR3 runs 14 residues. The CDR3 loop is CASTLGQGIYGYTF. The CDR3 region has the DNA TGTGCCAGCACCCTGGGACAGGGGATCTATGGCTACACCTTC.

The rearrangement joins TRBV27 to TRBJ1-5; the D gene is possibly TRBD1 (5 bases). The CDR3 length is 17 residues. The V end was cut by 4 bases, the J end by 2 bases, with 18 bases between. The germline gives CDR1 MNHEY, CDR2 SMNVEV (reference sequence). The CDR3 region is CASSSGPRDGGNQPQHF. The CDR3 region has the DNA TGTGCCAGCAGTTCCGGACCCCGGGACGGGGGCAATCAGCCCCAGCATTTT.

This clonotype was detected a few times. This sequence joins TRBV19 and TRBJ1-1; 10 positions agree with TRBD1. V gave up 4 bases and J gave up 11 bases; unmatched junction bases: 10. The CDR3 consists of 14 residues. Germline CDR1 is LNHDA and CDR2 is SQIVND (reference sequence). CDR3 amino acids: CASSTGTGARGAFF. The CDR3 DNA reads as TGTGCCAGTAGTACGGGGACAGGGGCCCGCGGCGCTTTCTTT.